This paragraph covers one T cell receptor beta chain sequence. Its antigen is unidentified. Unstimulated Tregs (CD4+CD25+CD127-) and CD4+CD25- non-Tregs were sorted from PBMCs. The data belong to a study of Tregs in tolerant kidney transplant recipients. Study conclusions and caveats: The most relevant donor-specific Treg TCRbeta repertoire apparently came from expansion with activated donor B cells. The small number of patients limits these findings pending further validation. No direct test of biological reproducibility was done here.

The method was immunoSEQ multiplex PCR; TCRdb's version includes in-frame clones alone and lacks a portion of them. This table holds roughly 120,000 clones, about 91% found once. CDR3 size: 13 residues. The germline CDR1 and CDR2 sequences are SGHTA and FQGTGA. Deletions cut 3 bases from V and 3 bases from J, with 8 bases between. J is TRBJ2-5 and V is TRBV7-3, with D unresolved. Sequenced material: CD4+ T cells from blood. The TCR was taken from a human donor in good health. The DNA of the CDR3 is TGTGCCAGCAGCTTTGGTCGCGAAGAGACCCAGTACTTC. This sequence encodes CASSFGREETQYF.